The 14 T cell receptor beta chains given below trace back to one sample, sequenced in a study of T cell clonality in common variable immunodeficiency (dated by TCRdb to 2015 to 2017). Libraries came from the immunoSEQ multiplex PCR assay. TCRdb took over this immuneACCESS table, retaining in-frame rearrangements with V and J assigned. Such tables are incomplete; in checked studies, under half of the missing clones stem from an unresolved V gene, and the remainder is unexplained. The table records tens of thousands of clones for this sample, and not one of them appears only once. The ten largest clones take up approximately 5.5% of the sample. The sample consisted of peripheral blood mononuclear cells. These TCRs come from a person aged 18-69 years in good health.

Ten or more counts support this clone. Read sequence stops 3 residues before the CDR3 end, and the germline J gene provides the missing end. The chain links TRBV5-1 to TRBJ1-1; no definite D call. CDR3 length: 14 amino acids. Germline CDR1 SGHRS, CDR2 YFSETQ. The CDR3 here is CASSWRGAPPEAFF. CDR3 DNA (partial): TGCGCCAGCAGCTGGCGGGGAGCCCCCCCGGAA.

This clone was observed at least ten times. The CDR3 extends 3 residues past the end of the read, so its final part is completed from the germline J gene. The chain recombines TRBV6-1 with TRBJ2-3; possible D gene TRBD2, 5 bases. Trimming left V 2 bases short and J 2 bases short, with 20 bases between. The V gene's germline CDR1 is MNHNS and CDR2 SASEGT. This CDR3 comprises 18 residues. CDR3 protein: CASSETPGGGHDTDTQYF. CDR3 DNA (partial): TGTGCCAGCAGTGAAACGCCGGGCGGCGGGCACGACACAGATACG.

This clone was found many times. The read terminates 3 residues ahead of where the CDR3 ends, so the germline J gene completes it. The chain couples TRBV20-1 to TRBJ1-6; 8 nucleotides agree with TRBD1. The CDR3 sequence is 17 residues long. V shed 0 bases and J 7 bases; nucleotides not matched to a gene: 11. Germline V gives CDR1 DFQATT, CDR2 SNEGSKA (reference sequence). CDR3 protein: CSAREAISDRANSPLHF. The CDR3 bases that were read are TGCAGTGCTAGAGAAGCAATCTCGGACAGGGCAAATTCACCC.

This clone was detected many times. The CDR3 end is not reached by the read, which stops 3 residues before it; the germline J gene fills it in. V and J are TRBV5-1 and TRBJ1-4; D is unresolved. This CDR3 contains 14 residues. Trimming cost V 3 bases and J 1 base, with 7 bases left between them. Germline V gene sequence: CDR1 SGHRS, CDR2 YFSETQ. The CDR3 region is CASSSGGTNEKLFF. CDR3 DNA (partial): TGCGCCAGCAGCTCGGGTGGAACTAATGAAAAA.

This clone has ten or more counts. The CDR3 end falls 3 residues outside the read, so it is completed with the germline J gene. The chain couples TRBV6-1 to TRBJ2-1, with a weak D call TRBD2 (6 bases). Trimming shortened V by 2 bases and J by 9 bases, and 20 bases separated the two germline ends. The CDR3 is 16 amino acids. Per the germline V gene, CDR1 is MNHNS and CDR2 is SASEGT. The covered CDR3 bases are TGTGCCAGCAGTGAACCCGGGACTCGGTCGCGTGGTGAG. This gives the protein CASSEPGTRSRGE. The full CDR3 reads CASSEPGTRSRGEQFF.

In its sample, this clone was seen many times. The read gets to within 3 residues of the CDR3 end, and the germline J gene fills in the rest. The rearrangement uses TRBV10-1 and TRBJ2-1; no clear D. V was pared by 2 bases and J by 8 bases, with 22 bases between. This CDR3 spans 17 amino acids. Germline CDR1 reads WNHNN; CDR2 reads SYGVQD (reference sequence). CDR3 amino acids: CASSEIEDTTYAHEQFF. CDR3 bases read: TGCGCCAGCAGTGAGATAGAAGACACCACATACGCCCATGAG.

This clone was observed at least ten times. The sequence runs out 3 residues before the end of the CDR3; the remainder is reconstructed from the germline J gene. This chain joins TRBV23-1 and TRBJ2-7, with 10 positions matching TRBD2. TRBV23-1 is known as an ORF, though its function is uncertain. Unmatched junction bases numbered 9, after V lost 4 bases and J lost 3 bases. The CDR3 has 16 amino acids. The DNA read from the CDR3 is TGCGCCAGCAGTCTAGCGGGAGGAACTCCTAACTACGAG. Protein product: CASSLAGGTPNYE. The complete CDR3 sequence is CASSLAGGTPNYEQYF.

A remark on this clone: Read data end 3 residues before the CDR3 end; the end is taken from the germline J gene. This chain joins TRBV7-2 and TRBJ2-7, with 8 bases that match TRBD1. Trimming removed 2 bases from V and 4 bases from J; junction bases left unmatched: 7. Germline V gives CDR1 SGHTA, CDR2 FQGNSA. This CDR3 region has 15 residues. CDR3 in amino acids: CASSLKGQGLYEQYF. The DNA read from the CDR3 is TGTGCCAGCAGCTTAAAAGGACAGGGATTATACGAG.

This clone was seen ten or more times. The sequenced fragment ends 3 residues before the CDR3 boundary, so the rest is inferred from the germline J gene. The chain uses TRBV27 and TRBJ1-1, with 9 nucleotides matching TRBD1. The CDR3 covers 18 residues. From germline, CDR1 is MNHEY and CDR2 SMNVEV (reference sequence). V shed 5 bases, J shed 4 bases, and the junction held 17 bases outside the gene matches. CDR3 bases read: TGTGCCAGCAGTGGTGAAGGACAGGGGCCAACGGGAGGCACTGAA. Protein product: CASSGEGQGPTGGTE. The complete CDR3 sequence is CASSGEGQGPTGGTEAFF.

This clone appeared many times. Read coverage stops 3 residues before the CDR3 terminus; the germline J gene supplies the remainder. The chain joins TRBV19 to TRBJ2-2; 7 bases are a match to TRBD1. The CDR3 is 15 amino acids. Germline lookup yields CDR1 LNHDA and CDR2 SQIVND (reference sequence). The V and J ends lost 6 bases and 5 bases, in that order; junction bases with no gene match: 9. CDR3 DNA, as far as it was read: TGTGCCAGTAGGACCGGGACAGCAAAGACCGGGGAG. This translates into CASRTGTAKTGE. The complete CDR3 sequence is CASRTGTAKTGELFF.

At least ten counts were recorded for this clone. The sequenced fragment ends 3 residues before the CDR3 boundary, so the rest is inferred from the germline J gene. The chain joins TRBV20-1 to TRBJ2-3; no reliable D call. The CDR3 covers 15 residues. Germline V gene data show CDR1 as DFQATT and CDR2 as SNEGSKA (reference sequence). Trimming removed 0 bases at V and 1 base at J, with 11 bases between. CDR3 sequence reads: CSARDWRFRTDTQYF. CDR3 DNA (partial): TGCAGTGCTAGAGATTGGCGGTTCCGCACAGATACG.

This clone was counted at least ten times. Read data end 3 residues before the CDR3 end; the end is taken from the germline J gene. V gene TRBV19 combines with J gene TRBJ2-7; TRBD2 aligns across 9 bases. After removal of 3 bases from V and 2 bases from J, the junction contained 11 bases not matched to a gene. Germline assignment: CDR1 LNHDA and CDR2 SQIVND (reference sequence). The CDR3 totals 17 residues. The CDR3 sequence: CASSIGYGGGRAYEQYF. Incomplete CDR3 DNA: TGTGCCAGTAGTATCGGTTATGGCGGCGGGAGGGCCTACGAG. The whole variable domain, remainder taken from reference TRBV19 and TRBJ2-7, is DGGITQSPKYLFRKEGQNVTLSCEQNLNHDAMYWYRQDPGQGLRLIYYSQIVNDFQKGDIAEGYSVSREKKESFPLTVTSAQKNPTAFYLCASSIGYGGGRAYEQYFGPGTRLTVT.

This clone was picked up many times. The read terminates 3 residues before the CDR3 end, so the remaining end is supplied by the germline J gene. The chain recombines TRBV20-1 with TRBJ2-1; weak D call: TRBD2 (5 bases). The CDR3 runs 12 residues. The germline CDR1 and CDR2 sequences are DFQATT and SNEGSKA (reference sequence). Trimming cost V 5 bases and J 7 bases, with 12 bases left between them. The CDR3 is CSAPYGGNEQFF. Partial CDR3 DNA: TGCAGTGCTCCCTATGGCGGGAATGAG.

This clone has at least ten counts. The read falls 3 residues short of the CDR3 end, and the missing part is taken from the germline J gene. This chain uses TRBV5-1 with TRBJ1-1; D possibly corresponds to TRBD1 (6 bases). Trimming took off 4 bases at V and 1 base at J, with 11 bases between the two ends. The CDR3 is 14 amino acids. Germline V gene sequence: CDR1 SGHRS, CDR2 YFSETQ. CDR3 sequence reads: CASSAPGQNTEAFF. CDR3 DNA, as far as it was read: TGCGCCAGCAGCGCCCCGGGACAGAACACTGAA.